These 17 T cell receptor beta chains came from one sample sequenced in a study of blood T cells in healthy people across ages. Then a second PCR, running roughly 7 to 11 cycles, was carried out with a sample-barcoded 5' primer and a J-beta primer mix. From the 5' RACE reads, TCRdb called clonotypes with MiXCR, one entry per CDR3 protein. The sample carries hundreds of thousands of distinct CDR3 sequences, about 46% recorded once. The sample was blood. Receptor source: an elderly man in good health.

V usage is TRBV6-6 and J usage is TRBJ1-2, with 8 bases lining up with TRBD1. V lost 0 bases and J lost 3; bases outside the gene matches: 3. Germline loops: CDR1 MNHNY, CDR2 SVGAGI (reference sequence). The CDR3 extends over 15 amino acids. CDR3 bases: TGTGCCAGCAGTTACTCGAACAGGGGGGACTATGGCTACACCTTC. This sequence encodes CASSYSNRGDYGYTF.

The rearrangement joins TRBV20-1 to TRBJ1-1; D call uncertain. The germline V and J ends were trimmed by 5 bases and 0 bases, with 16 bases remaining between them. The CDR3 has 15 residues. Germline values: CDR1 DFQATT, CDR2 SNEGSKA (reference sequence). CDR3 in DNA: TGCAGTGCTCTGCGGGCGAATTATATGAACACTGAAGCTTTCTTT. This encodes CSALRANYMNTEAFF.

The chain recombines TRBV7-8 with TRBJ2-3, with D perhaps matching TRBD2 (6 bases). Germline V gene data show CDR1 as SGHVS and CDR2 as FQNEAQ. CDR3 size: 16 residues. Trimming stripped 2 bases from V and 8 bases from J, with 20 bases between. The CDR3, as DNA: TGTGCCAGCAGCTTACCTAGCGAGAGGGGAGGAGGTACGCAGTATTTT. It is translated as CASSLPSERGGGTQYF.

V is TRBV11-3 and J is TRBJ2-7, with D hard to call. V lost 4 bases and J lost 8, with 15 bases in between. Germline-derived CDR1 and CDR2 are SGHNT and YENEEA. This CDR3 comprises 13 residues. CDR3 sequence (DNA): TGTGCCAGCAGCTGGGGTACAGAGTTCCAGCAGTACTTC. It translates to CASSWGTEFQQYF.

The chain combines TRBV9 with TRBJ2-1; TRBD1 matches 7 bases. V was pared by 10 bases and J by 8 bases, with 18 bases of the junction left unmatched. In germline, CDR1 is SGDLS, CDR2 YYNGEE. The CDR3 runs to 15 residues. The CDR3: CAGNFKGAQGDEQFF. CDR3 nucleotides: TGTGCCGGCAACTTTAAGGGGGCCCAGGGCGATGAGCAGTTCTTC.

This chain links TRBV2 with TRBJ1-5, with D maybe TRBD1 (6 bases). CDR1 SNHLY and CDR2 FYNNEI come from the germline V gene. The CDR3 has 13 residues. V was clipped by 8 bases and J by 6 bases, with 14 bases between them. DNA for the CDR3: TGTGCCAGCTCTACAGGGCCACGTCAGCCCCAGCATTTT. Translating gives CASSTGPRQPQHF.

This clonotype appeared a few times. The chain couples TRBV5-1 to TRBJ2-5, with 7 bases that match TRBD2. Unmatched junction bases numbered 10, after V lost 6 bases and J lost 11 bases. Germline assignment: CDR1 SGHRS and CDR2 YFSETQ. The CDR3 is 12 residues long. CDR3 loop: CASNLADNEQYF. The DNA for the CDR3 is TGCGCCAGCAACCTAGCGGACAATGAGCAGTACTTC.

Note on this clonotype: This may be a read error, as it is one base from a much larger clone. The genes are TRBV29-1 and TRBJ1-2; perhaps TRBD1 as D (5 bases). The CDR3 sequence is 13 residues long. V dropped 6 bases and J dropped 1 base, with 12 bases sitting between them. Looked up from germline, CDR1 is SQVTM and CDR2 is ANQGSEA. CDR3 protein: CSVTGLRNYGYTF. The CDR3 coding sequence is TGCAGCGTCACGGGACTCCGTAACTATGGCTACACCTTC.

The chain employs TRBV20-1 and TRBJ1-5; D may be TRBD1 (6 bases). This CDR3 is 12 amino acids long. Germline assignment: CDR1 DFQATT and CDR2 SNEGSKA (reference sequence). Trimming took 4 bases from V and 4 from J, leaving 8 bases between them. This CDR3 is CSAKGGNQPQHF. The CDR3 DNA reads as TGCAGTGCTAAGGGGGGGAATCAGCCCCAGCATTTT.

This clonotype was detected a few times. The chain is built from TRBV24-1 and TRBJ2-5, with TRBD1 identical over 10 bases. Losses at the gene ends were 3 bases for V and 4 bases for J; bases not matched to a gene: 7. There are 16 residues in the CDR3. Germline V gene lookup returns CDR1 KGHDR and CDR2 SFDVKD. In DNA, the CDR3 is TGTGCCACCAGTGATCGACAGGGGGCGCGAAGAGAGACCCAGTACTTC. It translates to CATSDRQGARRETQYF.

The rearrangement links TRBV12-3 or TRBV12-4 to TRBJ1-1; the match to TRBD1 covers 7 bases. V lost 6 bases to trimming and J lost 4 bases; unmatched junction nucleotides: 11. This CDR3 contains 15 residues. The chain's CDR3 is CASRRTGVIVTEAFF. The DNA for the CDR3 is TGTGCCAGCAGACGAACAGGGGTTATTGTCACTGAAGCTTTCTTT.

This clonotype has just a few counts. The rearrangement links TRBV3-1 to TRBJ2-6; D remains ambiguous. The CDR3 is 14 residues long. V was cut by 3 bases and J by 2 bases, with 5 bases left in between. Germline V gene data show CDR1 as LGHDT and CDR2 as YNNKEL (reference sequence). The CDR3 region is CASSQLPGANVLTF. Here the CDR3 DNA reads TGTGCCAGCAGCCAGCTTCCTGGGGCCAACGTCCTGACTTTC.

V and J are TRBV12-3 or TRBV12-4 and TRBJ2-7; weak D call: TRBD2 (5 bases). Trimming removed 7 bases at V and 0 bases at J, with 13 bases between. CDR3 length: 14 amino acids. The CDR3 nucleotides read TGTGCCAGCACCCTCATGGGAGACTCCTACGAGCAGTACTTC. Its translation: CASTLMGDSYEQYF.

V and J are TRBV29-1 and TRBJ2-7; D gene ambiguous. Germline V gene sequence: CDR1 SQVTM, CDR2 ANQGSEA. V gave up 6 bases and J gave up 5 bases, with 14 bases separating them. The CDR3 sequence is 12 residues long. CDR3 nucleotide sequence: TGCAGCGTGAACCGGGTCTATAACGAGCAGTACTTC. Translated, it gives CSVNRVYNEQYF.

The chain recombines TRBV6-4 with TRBJ2-1; D uncertain. Germline V CDR1 and CDR2: MRHNA, SNTAGT. The CDR3 extends over 14 amino acids. V shed 4 bases and J shed 0 bases, with 7 bases lying between them. The CDR3 reads CASSAGSSYNEQFF. The CDR3, as DNA: TGTGCCAGCAGTGCGGGTTCCTCCTACAATGAGCAGTTCTTC.

This clonotype was recorded a few times. The rearrangement links TRBV20-1 to TRBJ2-5; 7 nucleotides agree with TRBD1. V lost 4 bases to trimming and J lost 1 base; unmatched junction nucleotides: 12. The length of the CDR3 is 16 residues. CDR1 DFQATT and CDR2 SNEGSKA come from the germline V gene (reference sequence). CDR3 loop: CSATRVDRGPQETQYF. The CDR3 DNA is TGCAGTGCTACGAGAGTGGATAGGGGGCCCCAAGAGACCCAGTACTTC.

J is TRBJ2-5 and V is TRBV29-1; a weak D match, TRBD2 (6 bases). The CDR3 has 13 amino acids. Germline CDR1 SQVTM, CDR2 ANQGSEA. The V gene lost 7 bases and the J gene lost 2 bases, with 14 bases spanning the gap. CDR3 sequence reads: CSASIAGQETQYF. For the CDR3, the DNA is TGCAGCGCATCAATCGCGGGGCAAGAGACCCAGTACTTC.